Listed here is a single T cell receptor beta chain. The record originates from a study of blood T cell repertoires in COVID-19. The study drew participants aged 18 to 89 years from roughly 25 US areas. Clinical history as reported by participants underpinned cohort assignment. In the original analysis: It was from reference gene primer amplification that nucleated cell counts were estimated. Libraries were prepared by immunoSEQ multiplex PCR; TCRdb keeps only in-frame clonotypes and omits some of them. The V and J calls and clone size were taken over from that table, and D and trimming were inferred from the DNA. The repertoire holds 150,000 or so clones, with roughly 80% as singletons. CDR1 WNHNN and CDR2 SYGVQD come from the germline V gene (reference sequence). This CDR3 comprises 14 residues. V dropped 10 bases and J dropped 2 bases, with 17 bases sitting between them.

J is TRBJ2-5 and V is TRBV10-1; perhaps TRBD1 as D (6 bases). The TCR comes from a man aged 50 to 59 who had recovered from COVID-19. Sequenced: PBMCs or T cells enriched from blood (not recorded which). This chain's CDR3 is CATSTGTGQETQYF. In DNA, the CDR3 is TGCGCCACCTCAACAGGGACGGGGCAAGAGACCCAGTACTTC.